This T cell receptor (beta chain) emerged from a study of regulatory and conventional T cells in RAG deficiency. CDR3 size: 15 residues. Germline CDR1 reads LGHNA; CDR2 reads YNFKEQ. V gave up 4 bases and J gave up 0 bases; unmatched junction bases: 4. Sequenced by immunoSEQ multiplex PCR; TCRdb stores in-frame clones only, minus some. The sample has about 28,000 clones; approximately 90% are singletons. Blood CD4+ CD25-high CD127-low regulatory T cells supplied the genomic DNA template. Findings and limits, study-wide: Patient subsets had shorter CDR3s; Omenn Treg-Tconv overlap exceeded 75%. These Omenn syndrome Treg sorts may hold peripherally activated cells instead.

On this clone: Its antigen is undetermined.

The sample was also linked to a second study, of regulatory T cells. That source reports: The PCR used 52 TRBV and 13 TRBJ primers.

Source material: Tregs sorted from blood. The J gene is TRBJ1-1, the V gene TRBV4-2, with 8 bases aligning to TRBD1. The origin of this receptor is a human donor in good health. DNA for the CDR3: TGTGCCAGCAGCCCAGGGGGCGGGATGAACACTGAAGCTTTCTTT. This gives the protein CASSPGGGMNTEAFF.